The sequence of this TCR beta chain was determined in a study of blood T cells in healthy people across ages. A J-beta primer mix and a sample-barcoded 5' primer were used in a second PCR of about 7 to 12 cycles. TCRdb reprocessed the 5' RACE reads via MiXCR and lists one record per CDR3 protein. This table holds some 1.8 million distinct CDR3 sequences, roughly 43% found once. Germline values: CDR1 MNHEY, CDR2 SVGAGI. The CDR3 is 13 amino acids. V was cut by 6 bases and J by 3 bases, with 11 bases left in between. V is TRBV6-5 and J is TRBJ1-2; a weak D match, TRBD1 (6 bases). The material sequenced was blood. The sequence came from a human donor in good health. DNA of the CDR3: TGTGCCAGCAGCAGGGGCCCCTACTATGGCTACACCTTC. Its protein product is CASSRGPYYGYTF.